The rows below give T cell receptor beta chains drawn from one sample of a study of T cell responses to AZD1222 COVID-19 vaccine. Clones were read by immunoSEQ multiplex PCR, and TCRdb kept only the in-frame ones, dropping some. The data show about 120,000 clones, with 70% to 90% seen just once and 2% to 2.5% held by the top ten. The starting material was peripheral blood, obtained on day 0 of AZD1222 vaccination. The receptors were sampled from an adult in good health. Both conserved end residues are part of each CDR3.

j_gene | v_gene | CDR3aa
TRBJ1-2 | TRBV30 | CAWSGGPREGYTF
TRBJ1-2 | TRBV19 | CASTTWGSHGYTF
TRBJ1-3 | TRBV9 | CASSLEGRDSGNTIYF
TRBJ2-7 | TRBV18 | CASSLSTESYEQYF
TRBJ1-1 | TRBV4-2 | CASSQGSGEDTEAFF
TRBJ1-2 | TRBV3-1/TRBV3-2 | CASSQRTGPDYGYTF
TRBJ1-1 | TRBV27 | CASTRPGTEAFF
TRBJ2-3 | TRBV10-3 | CAISQGSRTDTQYF
TRBJ2-3 | TRBV2 | CASRGDSPTDTQYF
TRBJ2-1 | TRBV19 | CASSIGAGYNEQFF
TRBJ2-7 | TRBV20-1 | CSARTEREQYF
TRBJ1-1 | TRBV9 | CASSVGGWGEAFF
TRBJ1-5 | TRBV5-1 | CASSSGTGNQPQHF
TRBJ1-1 | TRBV29-1 | CSIEDSTEAFF
TRBJ1-5 | TRBV27 | CASSRTGSIGQPQHF
TRBJ1-3 | TRBV9 | CASSVGPQASVSGNTIYF
TRBJ2-1 | TRBV7-9 | CASSFAEGRGEQFF
TRBJ1-3 | TRBV30 | CASTPWTGRSGNTIYF
TRBJ1-5 | TRBV2 | CASSLQGNSNQPQHF
TRBJ2-5 | TRBV6-5 | CATKGARGRQETQYF
TRBJ1-4 | TRBV28 | CASSAPGRATNEKLFF
TRBJ1-5 | TRBV21-1 | CASSPRGTGKFINQPQHF
TRBJ2-5 | TRBV28 | CASSQSTGTPQETQYF
TRBJ2-1 | TRBV28 | CASSLVGTSYNEQFF
TRBJ1-6 | TRBV21-1 | CASRPGTGSSPLHF